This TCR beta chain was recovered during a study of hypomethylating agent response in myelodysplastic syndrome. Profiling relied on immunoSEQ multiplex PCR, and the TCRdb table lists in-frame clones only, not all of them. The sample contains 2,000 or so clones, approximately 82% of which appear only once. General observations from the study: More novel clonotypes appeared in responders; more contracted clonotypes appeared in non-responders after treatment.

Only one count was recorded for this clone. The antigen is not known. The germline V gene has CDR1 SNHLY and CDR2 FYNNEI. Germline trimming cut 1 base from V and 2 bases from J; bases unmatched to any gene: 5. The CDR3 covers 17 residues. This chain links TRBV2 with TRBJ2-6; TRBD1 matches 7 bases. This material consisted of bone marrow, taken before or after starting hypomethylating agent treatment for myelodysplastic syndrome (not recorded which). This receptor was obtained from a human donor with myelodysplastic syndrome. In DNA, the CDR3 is TGTGCCAGCAGTGAAGGACAGGGCAGGCCTGGGGCCAACGTCCTGACTTTC. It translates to CASSEGQGRPGANVLTF.